This TCR beta chain appears in the sequencing data of a study of Ad26.COV2.S vaccination and SARS-CoV-2 variants. The treatment is: 15 to 20 received Ad26.COV2.S at low or high dose, single or two shots; roughly 5 received placebo; per-sample allocation not given. Specimen acquisition occurred on day 63 following the initial vaccine or placebo injection. Clones were read by immunoSEQ multiplex PCR, and TCRdb kept only the in-frame ones, dropping some. The sample has about 440,000 clones, about 90% seen once. The sequence came from a person aged 18-65 years who received the Ad26.COV2.S COVID-19 vaccine or a placebo. The source was peripheral blood, collected in a trial of Ad26.COV2.S vaccine versus placebo.

The DNA for the CDR3 is TGTGCCAGCAGCGTTGTCCCAGGGGGAAGCTACACCTTC. It is translated as CASSVVPGGSYTF. The chain carries TRBV9 and TRBJ1-2, with 7 bases aligning to TRBD1. The CDR3 runs to 13 residues. V shed 2 bases and J 9 bases; nucleotides not matched to a gene: 7. CDR1 and CDR2 from the germline V gene are SGDLS and YYNGEE.